What follows is one T cell receptor (beta chain) and its context. These data originate in a study of blood T cell repertoires in COVID-19. Study-wide background: Collection of acute and convalescent COVID-19 samples took place in the United States, Italy and Spain. T cells, B-cell-depleted T cells, or PBMCs provided the cDNA or gDNA that served as material.

CDR3 size: 15 residues. The germline CDR1 and CDR2 sequences are LNHNV and YYDKDF (reference sequence). Between the trimmed V and J ends, which lost 0 bases and 2 bases, there was a span of 8 bases. Study processing details: The authors estimated nucleated cell counts from reference gene primer amplification. This table comes from immunoSEQ multiplex PCR, and its TCRdb copy is limited to in-frame clones, with some not included. The DNA was the basis for D and trimming; V, J and clone size are from that table. The table includes 60,000 to 80,000 clones, 65% to 85% detected once. Those enrolled in Seattle joined during active infection and were followed longitudinally afterward.

This receptor was identified in a man aged 50 to 60 with COVID-19, enrolled during active disease. The chain couples TRBV15 to TRBJ2-1; no clear D. The sample comprised peripheral blood. The CDR3 loop is CATSRDPVTYNEQFF. The CDR3 nucleotides read TGTGCCACCAGCAGAGATCCCGTTACCTACAATGAGCAGTTCTTC.